A single sample gave rise to the 21 T cell receptor beta chains below, sequenced in a study of shared clonotypes between healthy human individuals (dated by TCRdb to the early 2020s). Library preparation was by the immunoSEQ multiplex PCR assay. TCRdb carries this immuneACCESS record with in-frame sequences only. Its versions omit some clonotypes, under half of them owing to an unresolved V gene in the studies checked, with the rest unexplained. The sample records around 980,000 clones, roughly 74% of which are singletons. Around 0.61% of the sample is taken by the ten largest. Sequencing used memory CD4+ T cells from PBMCs. The meaning of the sample's cell subset or site label: CD45RA-negative fraction. The receptors originated from a man aged 18 to 29 in good health. Some clones in this sample may be carry-over from other donors' samples.

The V and J genes are TRBV6-6 and TRBJ1-5; TRBD1 matches at 7 bases. Looked up from germline, CDR1 is MNHNY and CDR2 is SVGAGI (reference sequence). J lost 4 bases, V lost 5 bases, and 5 bases had no gene match. The CDR3 is 14 residues long. The CDR3 loop reads CASSRDSLNQPQHF. CDR3 bases: TGTGCCAGCAGTCGGGACAGTTTAAATCAGCCCCAGCATTTT.

Turning to this clone: One junction end does not reproduce the germline sequence, and a read error may be involved. V is TRBV5-4 and J is TRBJ1-2; the D is unclear. Per the germline V gene, CDR1 is SGHNT and CDR2 is YYREEE (reference sequence). The CDR3 spans 14 residues. This CDR3 is CASGLAGSYYGYTF. The CDR3 coding sequence is TGTGCCAGCGGCTTGGCGGGATCCTACTATGGCTACACCTTC.

This sequence joins TRBV27 and TRBJ1-4, with 9 bases aligning to TRBD1. The CDR3 covers 16 residues. The ends lost 5 bases at V and 3 bases at J; junction bases unmatched: 7. Germline CDR1 and CDR2: MNHEY and SMNVEV (reference sequence). CDR3 nucleotide sequence: TGTGCCAGCAGTCCTAACAGGGGGCGTTCTAATGAAAAACTGTTTTTT. Its protein product is CASSPNRGRSNEKLFF.

The chain couples TRBV5-6 to TRBJ1-3; 7 bases map to TRBD1. CDR1 is SGHDT and CDR2 is YYEEEE in the germline V gene. J gave up 0 bases and V 3 bases, and 6 bases lay outside the gene matches. The CDR3 totals 16 residues. The CDR3 loop reads CASSSRGQYSGNTIYF. CDR3 coding DNA: TGTGCCAGCAGCTCGAGGGGGCAATACTCTGGAAACACCATATATTTT.

The chain employs TRBV2 and TRBJ2-7; no clear D gene. The CDR3 is made up of 13 amino acids. V was clipped by 4 bases and J by 2 bases, with 9 bases between them. CDR1 SNHLY and CDR2 FYNNEI come from the germline V gene. The CDR3 nucleotides are TGTGCCAGCAGTGTGGGTCCCCCCTACGAGCAGTACTTC. This codes for CASSVGPPYEQYF. Full variable domain (outside the CDR3, taken from reference TRBV2 and TRBJ2-7): EPEVTQTPSHQVTQMGQEVILRCVPISNHLYFYWYRQILGQKVEFLVSFYNNEISEKSEIFDDQFSVERPDGSNFTLKIRSTKLEDSAMYFCASSVGPPYEQYFGPGTRLTVT.

In this sample, this clone turned up a few times. The genes are TRBV30 and TRBJ1-3, with 10 bases matching TRBD1. CDR1 GTSNPN and CDR2 SVGIG come from the germline V gene (reference sequence). The CDR3 is made up of 16 amino acids. The V segment lost 3 bases and the J segment 4 bases; nucleotides outside the gene matches: 9. DNA of the CDR3: TGTGCCTGGAGCCCCGGGACAGGGGTAGGAGGAAACACCATATATTTT. Amino acid sequence: CAWSPGTGVGGNTIYF.

The table lists this clone with a count of one. The chain is built from TRBV7-2 and TRBJ2-2; TRBD1 aligns across 10 bases. Germline lookup yields CDR1 SGHTA and CDR2 FQGNSA. The CDR3 has 17 residues. Trimming took 5 bases from V and 6 from J; bases not matched to a gene: 12. Written as DNA, the CDR3 is TGTGCCAGCAGCCCAGCATCGAGACAGGGGGCGTCCGGGGAGCTGTTTTTT. Translation gives CASSPASRQGASGELFF.

The chain joins TRBV7-9 to TRBJ1-4; D not resolved. Germline loops: CDR1 SEHNR, CDR2 FQNEAQ (reference sequence). The CDR3 covers 14 residues. The V end was cut by 5 bases, the J end by 2 bases, with 9 bases between. In DNA form, the CDR3 reads TGTGCCAGCAGCGAGAGGAGGACTAATGAAAAACTGTTTTTT. Translated: CASSERRTNEKLFF. Looking up the rest from reference TRBV7-9 and TRBJ1-4 gives the full variable domain: DTGVSQNPRHKITKRGQNVTFRCDPISEHNRLYWYRQTLGQGPEFLTYFQNEAQLEKSRLLSDRFSAERPKGSFSTLEIQRTEQGDSAMYLCASSERRTNEKLFFGSGTQLSVL.

The J gene is TRBJ2-1, the V gene TRBV28, with D tentatively TRBD2 (5 bases). V was shortened by 3 bases and J by 9 bases, with 6 bases between the two germline ends. Germline lookup yields CDR1 MDHEN and CDR2 SYDVKM. The CDR3 runs to 11 residues. For the CDR3, the DNA is TGTGCCAGCAGTTTTCGGGGTGAGCAGTTCTTC. Translating it yields CASSFRGEQFF.

Only one count was recorded for this clone. The chain uses TRBV7-2 and TRBJ2-3; TRBD2 is a possible D gene (6 bases). The CDR3 covers 14 residues. Germline lookup yields CDR1 SGHTA and CDR2 FQGNSA. The V end was cut by 0 bases, the J end by 4 bases, with 8 bases between. CDR3 coding DNA: TGTGCCAGCAGCTTAGCCGGGAGCCCAGATACGCAGTATTTT. It is translated as CASSLAGSPDTQYF. Variable domain in full (rest from reference TRBV7-2 and TRBJ2-3): GAGVSQSPSNKVTEKGKDVELRCDPISGHTALYWYRQSLGQGLEFLIYFQGNSAPDKSGLPSDRFSAERTGGSVSTLTIQRTQQEDSAVYLCASSLAGSPDTQYFGPGTRLTVL.

The V and J genes are TRBV7-9 and TRBJ2-1; D not resolved. The V gene lost 6 bases and the J gene lost 8 bases, with 8 bases spanning the gap. This CDR3 is 11 amino acids long. Germline V CDR1 and CDR2: SEHNR, FQNEAQ (reference sequence). The CDR3: CASSSTYEQFF. CDR3 DNA sequence: TGTGCCAGCAGTTCTACTTATGAGCAGTTCTTC.

V usage is TRBV10-3 and J usage is TRBJ2-7; tentative D call: TRBD1 (5 bases). CDR1 and CDR2 from the germline V gene are ENHRY and SYGVKD. This CDR3 spans 14 amino acids. V was cut by 3 bases and J by 4 bases, with 13 bases left in between. The CDR3 region has the DNA TGTGCCATCAGTGACGAGACCCCAGGGTACGAGCAGTACTTC. Encoded protein: CAISDETPGYEQYF.

This chain joins TRBV29-1 and TRBJ2-7; the D gene could be TRBD1 or TRBD2 (6 bases each). Germline values: CDR1 SQVTM, CDR2 ANQGSEA. The CDR3 contains 14 residues. V gave up 6 bases and J gave up 2 bases, with 17 bases separating them. In DNA, the CDR3 is TGCAGCGTCCCCCGGGGGACAAATCCCTACGAGCAGTACTTC. This translates into CSVPRGTNPYEQYF.

This clone has only one observation. A far bigger clonotype differs at one base, so this is likely a read error. The chain has TRBV29-1 and TRBJ2-3; weak D call: TRBD2 (6 bases). The CDR3 runs 16 residues. V shed 6 bases and J shed 2 bases, with 21 bases lying between them. Germline V gives CDR1 SQVTM, CDR2 ANQGSEA. CDR3 sequence: CSVEGTARAVTDTQYF. DNA for the CDR3: TGCAGCGTGGAGGGAACAGCGAGGGCTGTCACAGATACGCAGTATTTT.

The genes are TRBV9 and TRBJ2-1, with a tentative D call TRBD2 (6 bases). V was shortened by 2 bases and J by 11 bases, with 17 bases between the two germline ends. CDR3 length: 14 amino acids. Germline V gene lookup returns CDR1 SGDLS and CDR2 YYNGEE. CDR3 coding DNA: TGTGCCAGCAGCGTCGGTCTAGCGAACGGTCAGCAGTTCTTC. Translation: CASSVGLANGQQFF.

This clone has a handful of counts. The rearrangement joins TRBV5-3 to TRBJ2-3; the match to TRBD1 covers 7 bases. TRBV5-3 is labeled an ORF, and its function is uncertain. J gave up 4 bases and V 4 bases, and 6 bases lay outside the gene matches. This CDR3 spans 14 amino acids. The CDR3 DNA reads as TGTGCCAGAAGCACGACAGGGTGCGCAGATACGCAGTATTTT. Amino acid sequence: CARSTTGCADTQYF.

The J gene is TRBJ2-5, the V gene TRBV30; 8 nucleotides align to TRBD2. The CDR3 has 15 amino acids. J lost 5 bases, V lost 2 bases, and 10 bases had no gene match. CDR1 is GTSNPN, CDR2 SVGIG, per germline (reference sequence). The CDR3 protein is CAWSTLSGIGETQYF. The CDR3 DNA is TGTGCCTGGAGTACCCTTAGCGGGATTGGTGAGACCCAGTACTTC.

The V call is TRBV15, the J call TRBJ2-7, with D perhaps matching TRBD1 (5 bases). The CDR3 consists of 17 residues. The germline V gene encodes CDR1 LNHNV and CDR2 YYDKDF (reference sequence). V lost 3 bases and J 3 bases, leaving 21 bases between the germline ends. Written as DNA, the CDR3 is TGTGCCACCAGCAGGGCCTCAGGTCGACAAGGGGTCTACGAGCAGTACTTC. Its protein product is CATSRASGRQGVYEQYF. The full variable domain, with the rest looked up from reference TRBV15 and TRBJ2-7, is DAMVIQNPRYQVTQFGKPVTLSCSQTLNHNVMYWYQQKSSQAPKLLFHYYDKDFNNEADTPDNFQSRRPNTSFCFLDIRSPGLGDTAMYLCATSRASGRQGVYEQYFGPGTRLTVT.

The chain links TRBV6-5 to TRBJ2-7, with a possible D match to TRBD2 (7 bases). This CDR3 is built from 15 residues. The V end was cut by 6 bases, the J end by 3 bases, with 18 bases between. The germline V gene encodes CDR1 MNHEY and CDR2 SVGAGI. The CDR3 DNA reads as TGTGCCAGCAGCCGGGGGGTCAGGGGCTACTACGAGCAGTACTTC. Translating it yields CASSRGVRGYYEQYF.

The chain employs TRBV19 and TRBJ2-7; D might be TRBD1 (5 bases). The CDR3 extends over 13 amino acids. Germline lookup yields CDR1 LNHDA and CDR2 SQIVND (reference sequence). V was pared by 6 bases and J by 0 bases, with 9 bases between. The CDR3 here is CASRRQSSYEQYF. DNA for the CDR3: TGTGCCAGTAGGCGACAGAGCTCCTACGAGCAGTACTTC. Together with reference TRBV19 and TRBJ2-7, the CDR3 gives the full variable domain: DGGITQSPKYLFRKEGQNVTLSCEQNLNHDAMYWYRQDPGQGLRLIYYSQIVNDFQKGDIAEGYSVSREKKESFPLTVTSAQKNPTAFYLCASRRQSSYEQYFGPGTRLTVT.

The chain links TRBV30 to TRBJ2-3; D is perhaps TRBD1 or TRBD2 (6 bases each). Trimming took off 2 bases at V and 4 bases at J, with 13 bases between the two ends. Germline CDR1 is GTSNPN and CDR2 is SVGIG (reference sequence). The CDR3 sequence is 14 residues long. CDR3 nucleotide sequence: TGTGCCTGGAGTAGGGGGACTTTCTCAGATACGCAGTATTTT. Protein sequence: CAWSRGTFSDTQYF.